This T cell receptor (beta chain) is from a study of T cell responses to AZD1222 COVID-19 vaccine. General observations from the study: The study sampled repertoires only after the peak T cell response.

About this clone itself: Its antigen is undetermined.

Generated by immunoSEQ multiplex PCR, the TCRdb table keeps only in-frame clones and is missing some. The table records 120,000 to 150,000 clones, roughly 89% of them present only once. The CDR3 sequence is 12 residues long. Per the germline V gene, CDR1 is SQVTM and CDR2 is ANQGSEA. Trimming cost V 6 bases and J 2 bases, with 8 bases left between them. This sequence originates from an adult who received the MenACWY meningococcal vaccine as a control. Here the sequenced sample was peripheral blood, taken 28 days after the second dose of the MenACWY control vaccine. The rearrangement uses TRBV29-1 and TRBJ2-1; the D gene is possibly TRBD2 (5 bases). CDR3 region: CSVATTYNEQFF. CDR3 in DNA: TGCAGCGTCGCGACTACCTACAATGAGCAGTTCTTC.